The 26 T cell receptor beta chains presented below share a single source sample, sequenced in a study of cytomegalovirus exposure and HLA in healthy donors. In the PCR, 60 Vbeta and 13 Jbeta primers were used. Clones were sequenced by immunoSEQ multiplex PCR, and TCRdb holds only the in-frame ones, with some missing. This sample has around 50,000 clones; roughly 80% occur once, and the top ten carry around 1.5%. The specimen was PBMCs. These receptors all come from a middle-aged man in good health and CMV-seronegative.

The rearrangement uses TRBV19 and TRBJ1-1; D is possibly TRBD1 (6 bases). CDR1 is LNHDA, CDR2 SQIVND, per germline (reference sequence). V shed 8 bases and J shed 5 bases, with 12 bases lying between them. The CDR3 length is 12 residues. The CDR3 bases are TGTGCCAGTCTCGACAGGCGGACTGAAGCTTTCTTT. Encoded protein: CASLDRRTEAFF. Full variable domain (remainder filled in from reference TRBV19 and TRBJ1-1): DGGITQSPKYLFRKEGQNVTLSCEQNLNHDAMYWYRQDPGQGLRLIYYSQIVNDFQKGDIAEGYSVSREKKESFPLTVTSAQKNPTAFYLCASLDRRTEAFFGQGTRLTVV.

The V call is TRBV28, the J call TRBJ2-1, with 10 nucleotides matching TRBD2. This CDR3 region has 17 residues. With V trimmed by 3 bases and J by 3 bases, 8 bases remained unmatched. Germline V gene sequence: CDR1 MDHEN, CDR2 SYDVKM. The CDR3 bases are TGTGCCAGCAGTTTCCGCAGGGCTAGCGGGGGCTACAATGAGCAGTTCTTC. Amino acids: CASSFRRASGGYNEQFF.

The chain employs TRBV28 and TRBJ1-2; D may be TRBD1 (6 bases). V lost 6 bases and J 4 bases, leaving 18 bases between the germline ends. Germline assignment: CDR1 MDHEN and CDR2 SYDVKM. The CDR3 is 15 amino acids. The CDR3 spells CASSPGQSMSYGYTF. CDR3 bases: TGTGCCAGCAGCCCTGGACAGAGTATGTCCTATGGCTACACCTTC.

The chain carries TRBV14 and TRBJ1-2, with TRBD1 matching 7 bases. This CDR3 has 16 amino acids. Germline V gene data show CDR1 as SGHDN and CDR2 as FVKESK. The junction had 13 bases not matched to a gene; V was cut back by 4 bases and J by 5 bases. CDR3 DNA sequence: TGTGCCAGCAGCCCACTAACAGGGGAAGGATCTTATGGCTACACCTTC. Translating gives CASSPLTGEGSYGYTF.

With respect to this clone: This same CDR3 is encoded by further DNA sequences in the sample. The CDR3 region is CASSLPGQEGEQFF. CDR3 in DNA: TGCGCCAGCAGCTTGCCAGGACAGGAGGGTGAGCAGTTCTTC. V gene TRBV5-1 combines with J gene TRBJ2-1; possibly TRBD1 for D (7 bases). The CDR3 totals 14 residues. Deletions cut 1 base from V and 9 bases from J, with 14 bases between. CDR1 is SGHRS and CDR2 is YFSETQ in the germline V gene.

V gene TRBV21-1 combines with J gene TRBJ1-2; the table gives TRBD1 as D, unverified against the DNA. TRBV21-1 is a known pseudogene. CDR3 length: 16 residues. In DNA, the CDR3 is TGTGCCAGCAGCATGGACAGGGGGGAGAGAGGGAATGGCTACACCTTC. This encodes CASSMDRGERGNGYTF.

CDR3 bases: TGCGCCAGCAGCTTGGGGACAGGGGGCTACGAGCAGTACTTC. Protein: CASSLGTGGYEQYF. V usage is TRBV5-1 and J usage is TRBJ2-7; 10 bases are a match to TRBD1. CDR3 size: 14 residues. Germline V lookup: CDR1 SGHRS, CDR2 YFSETQ. J was trimmed by 3 bases and V by 0 bases; bases with no gene match: 0.

This chain uses TRBV5-4 with TRBJ2-7, with D maybe TRBD2 (6 bases). Germline CDR1 is SGHNT and CDR2 is YYREEE (reference sequence). This CDR3 spans 13 amino acids. The V end lost 0 bases, the J end lost 7 bases, and 11 bases lay between the germline ends. Here the CDR3 DNA reads TGTGCCAGCAGCTTGGTTACCGGAGGGGAGCAGTACTTC. Translation gives CASSLVTGGEQYF.

J is TRBJ1-3 and V is TRBV7-2, with 8 bases lining up with TRBD1. Trimming removed 1 base from V and 4 bases from J; junction bases left unmatched: 15. The CDR3 runs to 19 residues. In germline, CDR1 is SGHTA, CDR2 FQGNSA. The CDR3 loop is CASSLDTLDRGAYGNTIYF. In DNA, the CDR3 is TGTGCCAGCAGCTTAGATACTCTCGACAGGGGAGCGTACGGAAACACCATATATTTT.

V gene TRBV6-5 combines with J gene TRBJ2-3; 10 bases map to TRBD2. V shed 7 bases and J 10 bases; nucleotides not matched to a gene: 11. CDR3 size: 14 residues. CDR1 MNHEY and CDR2 SVGAGI come from the germline V gene. The CDR3 nucleotides are TGTGCCAGCAAAACTAGCGGGGCTGTTAAGGCGCAGTATTTT. This sequence encodes CASKTSGAVKAQYF.

V usage is TRBV15 and J usage is TRBJ1-3, with D uncertain. In germline, CDR1 is LNHNV, CDR2 YYDKDF (reference sequence). The CDR3 loop spans 13 amino acids. The V end lost 3 bases, the J end lost 8 bases, and 11 bases lay between the germline ends. In DNA, the CDR3 is TGTGCCACCAGCAGGGGCCTAGCGGACACCATATATTTT. Its protein product is CATSRGLADTIYF.

The V gene is TRBV27, the J gene TRBJ2-1, with D hard to call. Germline V gene sequence: CDR1 MNHEY, CDR2 SMNVEV (reference sequence). The CDR3 totals 15 residues. V shed 0 bases and J shed 5 bases, with 11 bases lying between them. In nucleotides, the CDR3 is TGTGCCAGCAGTTTATCTCCCATTACAAACAATGAGCAGTTCTTC. This gives the protein CASSLSPITNNEQFF.

The V call is TRBV28, the J call TRBJ1-1, with 8 bases fitting TRBD1. This CDR3 has 13 residues. Per germline, CDR1 MDHEN and CDR2 SYDVKM. Germline trimming cut 3 bases from V and 3 bases from J; bases unmatched to any gene: 0. As DNA, the CDR3 is TGTGCCAGCAGTTTGGACAGGGACACTGAAGCTTTCTTT. This sequence encodes CASSLDRDTEAFF. The whole variable domain, remainder taken from reference TRBV28 and TRBJ1-1, is DVKVTQSSRYLVKRTGEKVFLECVQDMDHENMFWYRQDPGLGLRLIYFSYDVKMKEKGDIPEGYSVSREKKERFSLILESASTNQTSMYLCASSLDRDTEAFFGQGTRLTVV.

V gene TRBV4-3 combines with J gene TRBJ2-3; 9 bases fit TRBD2. The CDR3 is 17 residues long. The germline gives CDR1 LGHNA, CDR2 YSLEER. With 0 bases clipped from V and 0 bases from J, the junction kept 4 bases outside the gene matches. For the CDR3, the DNA is TGCGCCAGCAGCCAAGATCCTAGCGGGGTAAGCACAGATACGCAGTATTTT. Amino acids: CASSQDPSGVSTDTQYF.

V gene TRBV5-6 combines with J gene TRBJ1-2; no clear D gene. The CDR3 is made up of 16 amino acids. Trimming left V 2 bases short and J 2 bases short, with 16 bases between. Germline values: CDR1 SGHDT, CDR2 YYEEEE. As DNA, the CDR3 is TGTGCCAGCAGCTTTCCAGGCCCCGTAGGAAACTATGGCTACACCTTC. Its translation: CASSFPGPVGNYGYTF.

The CDR3 nucleotides are TGTGCCAGCAGCTTAATGGGACAGGGTGCCAATGAGCAGTTCTTC. Amino acids: CASSLMGQGANEQFF. This rearrangement joins TRBV7-9 to TRBJ2-1; TRBD1 matches at 9 bases. The CDR3 is 15 amino acids. V dropped 2 bases and J dropped 6; count of bases not matched to a gene: 5. Germline V gene sequence: CDR1 SEHNR, CDR2 FQNEAQ (reference sequence).

This clone was observed a few times. This chain connects TRBV27 to TRBJ2-7, with 7 bases that match TRBD2. The CDR3 is made up of 14 amino acids. Trimming removed 6 bases from V and 1 base from J; junction bases left unmatched: 6. CDR1 is MNHEY and CDR2 is SMNVEV in the germline V gene (reference sequence). The CDR3 loop reads CASRDLGGSYEQYF. CDR3 coding DNA: TGTGCCAGCAGGGATTTGGGGGGGTCCTACGAGCAGTACTTC.

The chain is built from TRBV5-6 and TRBJ2-7, with D perhaps TRBD1 (6 bases). With 4 bases removed from V and 9 bases from J, the gap between germline ends came to 23 bases. The germline CDR1 and CDR2 sequences are SGHDT and YYEEEE. CDR3 length: 15 amino acids. This chain's CDR3 is CASSRTFAGEGWQYV. CDR3 in DNA: TGTGCCAGCAGCAGGACTTTTGCAGGGGAAGGATGGCAGTACGTC.

The rearrangement joins TRBV7-2 to TRBJ2-5; 7 positions match TRBD2. The V gene end was trimmed by 5 bases and the J gene end by 2 bases; junction bases not matched to a gene: 5. Germline CDR1 reads SGHTA; CDR2 reads FQGNSA. CDR3 length: 14 amino acids. The CDR3, as DNA: TGTGCCAGCAGCCCCTGGGGGGGGCAAGAGACCCAGTACTTC. Its protein is CASSPWGGQETQYF.

This clone was observed a few times. The chain has TRBV28 and TRBJ1-4, with 7 bases lining up with TRBD1. With V trimmed by 2 bases and J by 8 bases, 11 bases remained unmatched. The CDR3 sequence is 16 residues long. Germline V gene sequence: CDR1 MDHEN, CDR2 SYDVKM. CDR3: CASSLGVRQGGEKLFF. The CDR3 DNA reads TGTGCCAGCAGTTTAGGTGTTAGACAGGGTGGGGAAAAACTGTTTTTT.

This clone was recorded a few times. The chain recombines TRBV30 with TRBJ1-4; 7 bases line up with TRBD1. This CDR3 has 13 amino acids. Germline V gene data show CDR1 as GTSNPN and CDR2 as SVGIG (reference sequence). Trimming took 4 bases from V and 3 from J; bases not matched to a gene: 2. CDR3: CAWNRGSNEKLFF. Here the CDR3 DNA reads TGTGCCTGGAACAGGGGTTCTAATGAAAAACTGTTTTTT.

The chain has TRBV13 and TRBJ1-6; D perhaps matches TRBD1 (5 bases). CDR1 is PRHDT, CDR2 FYEKMQ, per germline (reference sequence). The V and J ends lost 0 bases and 8 bases respectively, with 17 bases between them. The CDR3 is 17 amino acids. CDR3 DNA sequence: TGTGCCAGCAGCTTAGGGGGAGGTGGGGCGGTTGATTCACCCCTCCACTTT. It specifies CASSLGGGGAVDSPLHF.

The CDR3 loop reads CASSLRAGLSYNEQFF. CDR3 nucleotide sequence: TGTGCCAGCAGCTTAAGAGCAGGGCTCTCCTACAATGAGCAGTTCTTC. The chain carries TRBV7-8 and TRBJ2-1; TRBD1 is a possible D gene (5 bases). This CDR3 is built from 16 residues. Looked up from germline, CDR1 is SGHVS and CDR2 is FQNEAQ. Trimming took off 2 bases at V and 0 bases at J, with 11 bases between the two ends.

J is TRBJ2-5 and V is TRBV2, with D perhaps matching TRBD2 (6 bases). The CDR3 length is 11 residues. The germline CDR1 and CDR2 sequences are SNHLY and FYNNEI. V was trimmed by 6 bases and J by 4 bases, leaving 6 bases between them. CDR3 residues: CASRGGETQYF. CDR3 bases: TGTGCCAGCAGGGGAGGAGAGACCCAGTACTTC.

V and J are TRBV4-2 and TRBJ1-4; perhaps TRBD1 as D (6 bases). V was clipped by 0 bases and J by 7 bases, with 18 bases between them. The length of the CDR3 is 17 residues. Germline V gene data show CDR1 as LGHNA and CDR2 as YNFKEQ. The CDR3 coding sequence is TGTGCCAGCAGCCAAGAAAAACAGGGTTTTCGCGGTGAAAAACTGTTTTTT. This sequence encodes CASSQEKQGFRGEKLFF.

The chain recombines TRBV27 with TRBJ2-5, with TRBD1 matching 7 bases. There are 14 residues in the CDR3. The V gene end was trimmed by 6 bases and the J gene end by 2 bases; junction bases not matched to a gene: 6. Germline loops: CDR1 MNHEY, CDR2 SMNVEV (reference sequence). The CDR3 loop reads CASRKTGRQETQYF. In DNA form, the CDR3 reads TGTGCCAGCAGAAAGACAGGGAGACAAGAGACCCAGTACTTC.